The clone carrying this T cell receptor (beta chain) was counted once. Its matching antigen is unknown. The data belong to a study of cytomegalovirus exposure and HLA in healthy donors. Regarding the study as a whole: Within a later analysis, the majority of CMV-associated TCR beta chains appeared HLA-restricted.

The trim removed 4 bases at V and 0 bases at J, leaving 2 bases unmatched. This CDR3 is 14 amino acids long. Per germline, CDR1 SGDLS and CDR2 YYNGEE. PCR amplification relied on 60 Vbeta primers (plus 13 Jbeta primers). Measured with immunoSEQ multiplex PCR; TCRdb has only the in-frame clones, and not every one. The table has 170,000 or so clones, around 81% seen once. The clonotype originates from a woman in her 30s in good health and CMV-seronegative. This chain joins TRBV9 and TRBJ2-7; 9 bases line up with TRBD1. Material for sequencing was PBMCs. The CDR3 DNA is TGTGCCAGCAGCAGACAGGGGGACTCCTACGAGCAGTACTTC. Translation: CASSRQGDSYEQYF.